The 11 T cell receptor beta chains reported below all come from one sample, sequenced in a study of regulatory and conventional T cells in breast cancer. Each CDR3 protein gets one entry after TCRdb re-called the PCR reads with MiXCR. The sample yields fewer than 20,000 distinct CDR3 sequences, around a third seen once. The sequenced sample was conventional T cells from blood. All receptors derive from a female donor in good health.

This clonotype was counted many times. The chain is built from TRBV2 and TRBJ1-5; 7 bases match TRBD1. Germline-derived CDR1 and CDR2 are SNHLY and FYNNEI. The V segment lost 1 base and the J segment 0 bases; nucleotides outside the gene matches: 3. CDR3 size: 16 residues. Here the CDR3 DNA reads TGTGCCAGCAGTGAAGGGACAGGTAATAGCAATCAGCCCCAGCATTTT. It yields the protein CASSEGTGNSNQPQHF.

CDR3 sequence (DNA): TGTGCCAGCAGCTCCCTGGGGGCCAACGTCCTGACTTTC. Residues: CASSSLGANVLTF. This chain connects TRBV7-2 to TRBJ2-6; D gene unclear. The CDR3 contains 13 residues. Trimming stripped 4 bases from V and 4 bases from J, with 5 bases between. Germline V gene sequence: CDR1 SGHTA, CDR2 FQGNSA.

CDR3 residues: CASSFGWAAGETQYF. The CDR3 nucleotides read TGCGCCAGCAGCTTTGGCTGGGCTGCCGGGGAGACCCAGTACTTC. V is TRBV4-1 and J is TRBJ2-5, with D unclear. V dropped 5 bases and J dropped 5 bases, with 18 bases sitting between them. Germline-derived CDR1 and CDR2 are MGHRA and YSYEKL. CDR3 length equals 15 residues.

The V gene is TRBV7-9, the J gene TRBJ2-1; D is perhaps TRBD2 (5 bases). V shed 1 base and J shed 4 bases, with 8 bases lying between them. Germline values: CDR1 SEHNR, CDR2 FQNEAQ (reference sequence). This CDR3 comprises 14 residues. The CDR3 is CASSLGRDYNEQFF. In DNA, the CDR3 is TGTGCCAGCAGCTTAGGTCGGGATTACAATGAGCAGTTCTTC. Based on the CDR3 plus reference TRBV7-9 and TRBJ2-1, the full variable domain is DTGVSQNPRHKITKRGQNVTFRCDPISEHNRLYWYRQTLGQGPEFLTYFQNEAQLEKSRLLSDRFSAERPKGSFSTLEIQRTEQGDSAMYLCASSLGRDYNEQFFGPGTRLTVL.

The chain employs TRBV20-1 and TRBJ1-1; TRBD1 is a possible D gene (5 bases). The V end was cut by 0 bases, the J end by 1 base, with 12 bases between. Germline CDR1 DFQATT, CDR2 SNEGSKA (reference sequence). This CDR3 contains 15 residues. CDR3 nucleotides: TGCAGTGCTAGAGATCCTAGTGGGGGGAACACTGAAGCTTTCTTT. Translated, it gives CSARDPSGGNTEAFF.

The chain is built from TRBV27 and TRBJ1-5, with a tentative D call TRBD1 (6 bases). From germline, CDR1 is MNHEY and CDR2 SMNVEV (reference sequence). This CDR3 contains 17 residues. V was pared by 0 bases and J by 6 bases, with 18 bases between. The CDR3 here is CASSLSMGLGAGQPQHF. CDR3 nucleotides: TGTGCCAGCAGTTTATCCATGGGACTGGGGGCGGGTCAGCCCCAGCATTTT.

There are a few counts of this clonotype. V usage is TRBV7-2 and J usage is TRBJ2-7; 10 bases are a match to TRBD1. V lost 5 bases, J lost 5 bases, and 12 bases stayed unmatched. CDR1 SGHTA and CDR2 FQGNSA come from the germline V gene. The CDR3 totals 16 residues. CDR3 nucleotides: TGTGCCAGCAGCCGGAGCGGACAGGGGGTAGTCAACGAGCAGTACTTC. Its translation is CASSRSGQGVVNEQYF.

In its sample, this clonotype was seen a few times. V usage is TRBV20-1 and J usage is TRBJ2-3; TRBD2 agrees at 7 bases. Germline loops: CDR1 DFQATT, CDR2 SNEGSKA (reference sequence). The length of the CDR3 is 15 residues. J lost 3 bases, V lost 3 bases, and 9 bases had no gene match. The CDR3 DNA reads as TGCAGTGCTAGCCTGGGTGGGGGGGAAACAGATACGCAGTATTTT. Amino acid sequence: CSASLGGGETDTQYF.

The chain has TRBV7-2 and TRBJ2-5, with 10 positions matching TRBD1. This CDR3 comprises 15 residues. The V gene end was trimmed by 4 bases and the J gene end by 8 bases; junction bases not matched to a gene: 10. The V gene's germline CDR1 is SGHTA and CDR2 FQGNSA. CDR3 sequence: CASSSVTGGSATQYF. The CDR3 nucleotides read TGTGCCAGCAGCTCGGTGACAGGGGGCTCGGCAACCCAGTACTTC.

The CDR3 protein is CASSFGQGKNTQYF. CDR3 bases: TGTGCCAGCAGCTTTGGACAGGGGAAAAATACGCAGTATTTT. The rearrangement links TRBV7-2 to TRBJ2-3; TRBD1 agrees at 9 bases. The germline gives CDR1 SGHTA, CDR2 FQGNSA. V lost 3 bases to trimming and J lost 7 bases; unmatched junction nucleotides: 5. This CDR3 comprises 14 residues.

This clonotype is medium-sized within its sample. The V gene is TRBV6-5, the J gene TRBJ2-7; a weak D match, TRBD2 (6 bases). The CDR3 loop spans 14 amino acids. With 5 bases removed from V and 2 bases from J, the gap between germline ends came to 13 bases. Germline CDR1 and CDR2: MNHEY and SVGAGI. The CDR3: CASSRGTSTYEQYF. CDR3 DNA: TGTGCCAGCAGTCGCGGGACGTCCACCTACGAGCAGTACTTC.